These 27 T cell receptor beta chains share one sample of origin, sequenced in a study of shared clonotypes between healthy human individuals. Data came from immunoSEQ multiplex PCR; TCRdb stores just in-frame clones and leaves some out. Of a few million clones listed, approximately 93% are singletons. Sequenced input: naive CD4+ T cells from PBMCs. Subset denoted: CD45RA+ positively selected. All receptors derive from a man between 18 and 29 years old in good health. Some clones in this sample may be carry-over from other donors' samples.

The chain links TRBV7-9 to TRBJ1-4, with no clear D. The CDR3 runs 14 residues. Germline CDR1 SEHNR, CDR2 FQNEAQ (reference sequence). Trimming cost V 5 bases and J 6 bases, with 13 bases left between them. The CDR3 region is CASSDGSPYEKLFF. The CDR3 nucleotides read TGTGCCAGCAGCGACGGATCTCCGTATGAAAAACTGTTTTTT.

CDR3 in DNA: TGTGCCAGCAGGCCAAGCCTGGGCACTAACTATGGCTACACCTTC. Translated: CASRPSLGTNYGYTF. The rearrangement links TRBV7-3 to TRBJ1-2; D is unresolved. V was cut by 6 bases and J by 0 bases, with 14 bases left in between. The CDR3 is made up of 15 amino acids. Germline CDR1 is SGHTA and CDR2 is FQGTGA.

The sample holds a few counts of this clone. The genes are TRBV4-1 and TRBJ1-1; 8 bases fit TRBD1. Germline V gene data show CDR1 as MGHRA and CDR2 as YSYEKL. The CDR3 totals 14 residues. V lost 1 base to trimming and J lost 4 bases; unmatched junction nucleotides: 2. The DNA of the CDR3 is TGCGCCAGCAGCCAAGGGGACAGGTCCACTGAAGCTTTCTTT. Translation gives CASSQGDRSTEAFF.

The chain uses TRBV28 and TRBJ2-3, with D tentatively TRBD1 (6 bases). The CDR3 sequence is 15 residues long. V lost 6 bases and J 2 bases, leaving 15 bases between the germline ends. In germline, CDR1 is MDHEN, CDR2 SYDVKM. CDR3 sequence (DNA): TGTGCCAGCAGCCCCACAGGGCTCTACACAGATACGCAGTATTTT. It encodes CASSPTGLYTDTQYF.

A note on this clone: Within the sample, other DNA sequences also encode this same CDR3. The chain combines TRBV9 with TRBJ2-3; D uncertain. The V gene lost 3 bases and the J gene lost 0 bases, with 8 bases spanning the gap. This CDR3 contains 14 residues. Germline V gives CDR1 SGDLS, CDR2 YYNGEE. The chain's CDR3 is CASSGTSSTDTQYF. The CDR3, as DNA: TGTGCCAGCAGCGGGACGTCTAGCACAGATACGCAGTATTTT.

V and J are TRBV5-6 and TRBJ2-2; TRBD1 agrees at 10 bases. The V gene's germline CDR1 is SGHDT and CDR2 YYEEEE. The CDR3 has 14 amino acids. V shed 4 bases, J shed 6 bases, and the junction held 3 bases outside the gene matches. This chain's CDR3 is CASSHGQGAGELFF. The CDR3 nucleotides read TGTGCCAGCAGCCATGGACAGGGGGCCGGGGAGCTGTTTTTT.

The chain has TRBV5-1 and TRBJ2-7; 7 bases line up with TRBD1. Germline loops: CDR1 SGHRS, CDR2 YFSETQ. The V segment lost 4 bases and the J segment 3 bases; nucleotides outside the gene matches: 7. The length of the CDR3 is 14 residues. CDR3: CASSASGTVYEQYF. For the CDR3, the DNA is TGCGCCAGCAGCGCCTCCGGGACAGTCTACGAGCAGTACTTC.

This clone was observed a few times. The chain recombines TRBV10-1 with TRBJ2-7, with D perhaps TRBD2 (5 bases). V was clipped by 4 bases and J by 6 bases, with 10 bases between them. The CDR3 covers 12 residues. Germline V gene data show CDR1 as WNHNN and CDR2 as SYGVQD (reference sequence). CDR3 region: CASSAAAGEQYF. The DNA of the CDR3 is TGCGCCAGCAGTGCCGCGGCGGGCGAGCAGTACTTC.

The gene calls are TRBV6-1 and TRBJ2-7; D possibly corresponds to TRBD1 (5 bases). CDR3 length: 15 residues. Germline V gives CDR1 MNHNS, CDR2 SASEGT. Trimming pared 6 bases from V and 5 bases from J, leaving 20 bases between. CDR3 sequence (DNA): TGTGCCAGCAGGACCCGGGTGGGTCCAGGGCACGAGCAGTACTTC. It translates to CASRTRVGPGHEQYF.

This clone was picked up one time. CDR3 nucleotide sequence: TGTGCCAGCAGTGCCAGACTAGCGGGAATGTACGAGCAGTACTTC. Translation gives CASSARLAGMYEQYF. V gene TRBV2 combines with J gene TRBJ2-7; 11 bases map to TRBD2. The length of the CDR3 is 15 residues. V dropped 4 bases and J dropped 4; count of bases not matched to a gene: 6. Germline V lookup: CDR1 SNHLY, CDR2 FYNNEI.

This chain joins TRBV28 and TRBJ1-5; no clear D gene. The CDR3 is made up of 14 amino acids. V lost 3 bases and J 1 base, leaving 7 bases between the germline ends. The V gene's germline CDR1 is MDHEN and CDR2 SYDVKM. CDR3 loop: CASSFSKSNQPQHF. In nucleotides, the CDR3 is TGTGCCAGCAGTTTTTCAAAGAGCAATCAGCCCCAGCATTTT.

This chain joins TRBV14 and TRBJ1-1; D uncertain. CDR1 is SGHDN, CDR2 FVKESK, per germline. The V and J ends lost 5 bases and 1 base respectively, with 8 bases between them. The CDR3 runs to 13 residues. CDR3 sequence reads: CASSWGGNTEAFF. The CDR3 DNA reads TGTGCCAGCAGCTGGGGTGGGAACACTGAAGCTTTCTTT. Variable domain in full (rest from reference TRBV14 and TRBJ1-1): EAGVTQFPSHSVIEKGQTVTLRCDPISGHDNLYWYRRVMGKEIKFLLHFVKESKQDESGMPNNRFLAERTGGTYSTLKVQPAELEDSGVYFCASSWGGNTEAFFGQGTRLTVV.

The chain links TRBV2 to TRBJ2-3; D is perhaps TRBD1 or TRBD2 (6 bases each). CDR1 and CDR2 (germline): SNHLY, FYNNEI. CDR3 length: 14 amino acids. V shed 6 bases and J shed 2 bases, with 12 bases lying between them. The CDR3 coding sequence is TGTGCCAGCAGGAAGGGGGGCATCACAGATACGCAGTATTTT. Translation: CASRKGGITDTQYF. Together with reference TRBV2 and TRBJ2-3, the CDR3 gives the full variable domain: EPEVTQTPSHQVTQMGQEVILRCVPISNHLYFYWYRQILGQKVEFLVSFYNNEISEKSEIFDDQFSVERPDGSNFTLKIRSTKLEDSAMYFCASRKGGITDTQYFGPGTRLTVL.

The chain recombines TRBV30 with TRBJ1-4; D uncertain. The CDR3 runs 14 residues. Germline assignment: CDR1 GTSNPN and CDR2 SVGIG (reference sequence). V was shortened by 2 bases and J by 0 bases, with 7 bases between the two germline ends. CDR3 residues: CAWSSWPTNEKLFF. For the CDR3, the DNA is TGTGCCTGGAGTAGCTGGCCAACTAATGAAAAACTGTTTTTT.

The rearrangement uses TRBV28 and TRBJ2-5, with unresolved D. The J call may be incorrect, as the DNA end agrees better with TRBJ2-7. The CDR3 totals 13 residues. The germline V gene encodes CDR1 MDHEN and CDR2 SYDVKM. The CDR3 protein is CATARSRTYEQYF. The DNA of the CDR3 is TGTGCCACTGCGAGATCTCGTACCTACGAGCAGTACTTC.

The chain carries TRBV5-1 and TRBJ2-1; D ambiguous. V was shortened by 0 bases and J by 4 bases, with 5 bases between the two germline ends. Germline lookup yields CDR1 SGHRS and CDR2 YFSETQ. The CDR3 spans 13 residues. CDR3 protein: CASSLAHYNEQFF. The DNA for the CDR3 is TGCGCCAGCAGCTTGGCACATTACAATGAGCAGTTCTTC.

As to this clone: This specimen includes other DNA sequences encoding the same CDR3. This rearrangement joins TRBV18 to TRBJ2-7, with 7 bases identical to TRBD1. The trim removed 6 bases at V and 2 bases at J, leaving 1 base unmatched. Germline CDR1 is KGHSH and CDR2 is LQKENI. This CDR3 is 12 amino acids long. The CDR3 DNA sequence: TGTGCCAGCTCGGGACAGACCTACGAGCAGTACTTC. Translating it yields CASSGQTYEQYF.

The CDR3 protein is CASSLVGAGYSNQPQHF. The CDR3 region has the DNA TGTGCCAGCAGCTTAGTAGGGGCCGGTTATAGCAATCAGCCCCAGCATTTT. The chain links TRBV7-2 to TRBJ1-5, with D possibly matching TRBD1 (5 bases). This CDR3 spans 17 amino acids. The V end was cut by 1 base, the J end by 0 bases, with 13 bases between. Looked up from germline, CDR1 is SGHTA and CDR2 is FQGNSA. The full variable domain, its missing parts supplied by reference TRBV7-2 and TRBJ1-5, is GAGVSQSPSNKVTEKGKDVELRCDPISGHTALYWYRQSLGQGLEFLIYFQGNSAPDKSGLPSDRFSAERTGGSVSTLTIQRTQQEDSAVYLCASSLVGAGYSNQPQHFGDGTRLSIL.

The chain is built from TRBV11-3 and TRBJ2-3; 7 bases map to TRBD2. Germline CDR1 and CDR2: SGHNT and YENEEA. The CDR3 totals 16 residues. J lost 0 bases, V lost 3 bases, and 6 bases had no gene match. The chain's CDR3 is CASSLGSSGSTDTQYF. CDR3 nucleotides: TGTGCCAGCAGCTTGGGCTCTAGCGGTAGCACAGATACGCAGTATTTT. Combining the CDR3 with reference TRBV11-3 and TRBJ2-3 gives the whole variable domain EAGVVQSPRYKIIEKKQPVAFWCNPISGHNTLYWYLQNLGQGPELLIRYENEEAVDDSQLPKDRFSAERLKGVDSTLKIQPAELGDSAVYLCASSLGSSGSTDTQYFGPGTRLTVL.

The J gene is TRBJ2-5, the V gene TRBV28; no firm D call. Germline V gives CDR1 MDHEN, CDR2 SYDVKM. The CDR3 totals 15 residues. Trimming removed 1 base from V and 1 base from J, with 10 bases in between. In DNA, the CDR3 is TGTGCCAGCAGTTTATCCCCAGGAGTCCAAGAGACCCAGTACTTC. Translation: CASSLSPGVQETQYF.

The chain combines TRBV30 with TRBJ2-6; tentative D call: TRBD2 (6 bases). The germline gives CDR1 GTSNPN, CDR2 SVGIG (reference sequence). The ends were cut back, 4 bases at V and 15 bases at J, with 25 bases in the middle. The CDR3 is 15 residues long. Here the CDR3 DNA reads TGTGCCTGGACATTCGGGTCCGGGGGAGTAGCAGCCCTGACTTTC. Protein: CAWTFGSGGVAALTF.

This clone was detected only a few times. J is TRBJ1-1 and V is TRBV30; 9 nucleotides match TRBD1. The V and J ends lost 3 bases and 10 bases, in that order; junction bases with no gene match: 6. The CDR3 extends over 12 amino acids. Per germline, CDR1 GTSNPN and CDR2 SVGIG (reference sequence). CDR3: CAWSQADRGAFF. The CDR3 DNA follows: TGTGCCTGGAGCCAAGCGGACAGGGGAGCTTTCTTT.

V is TRBV28 and J is TRBJ2-2, with a tentative D call TRBD1 (6 bases). V was shortened by 10 bases and J by 7 bases, with 19 bases between the two germline ends. CDR3 size: 14 residues. Germline V gene data show CDR1 as MDHEN and CDR2 as SYDVKM. The DNA for the CDR3 is TGTGCCACCGTCGGGGCAGGGGTCCTCGGGGAGCTGTTTTTT. This gives the protein CATVGAGVLGELFF.

The chain uses TRBV9 and TRBJ2-2; D not certain. V lost 1 base and J 3 bases, leaving 7 bases between the germline ends. Germline V gene lookup returns CDR1 SGDLS and CDR2 YYNGEE. The CDR3 spans 14 residues. CDR3 sequence reads: CASSVSSHTGELFF. In DNA form, the CDR3 reads TGTGCCAGCAGCGTATCATCCCACACCGGGGAGCTGTTTTTT.

The chain employs TRBV7-2 and TRBJ2-1; 13 bases agree with TRBD2. Trimming removed 7 bases from V and 9 bases from J; junction bases left unmatched: 9. This CDR3 comprises 15 residues. The germline gives CDR1 SGHTA, CDR2 FQGNSA. This chain's CDR3 is CASTHRLAGGGEQFF. The CDR3 DNA reads as TGTGCCAGCACCCATAGACTAGCGGGAGGAGGTGAGCAGTTCTTC.

The chain uses TRBV5-1 and TRBJ1-2; 8 bases agree with TRBD1. The CDR3 is made up of 16 amino acids. J was trimmed by 3 bases and V by 5 bases; bases with no gene match: 12. The V gene's germline CDR1 is SGHRS and CDR2 YFSETQ. The CDR3 DNA reads as TGCGCCAGCAGTTTTGGACAGGGAGAAGGAGACTATGGCTACACCTTC. Translated, it gives CASSFGQGEGDYGYTF.

Notes on this clone: This specimen includes other DNA sequences encoding the same CDR3. The V and J genes are TRBV30 and TRBJ1-5; D is unclear. The CDR3 covers 13 residues. CDR1 and CDR2 (germline): GTSNPN, SVGIG (reference sequence). V lost 1 base and J 2 bases, leaving 6 bases between the germline ends. CDR3 nucleotides: TGTGCCTGGAGTGGGCAGGGCAATCAGCCCCAGCATTTT. Translated: CAWSGQGNQPQHF.